This record concerns one TCR beta chain sequence. Its antigen is still unknown. The table came from immunoSEQ multiplex PCR; TCRdb's copy has only in-frame clones and leaves some out. The sample lists roughly 100,000 clones; 92% were seen once. The CDR3 extends over 13 amino acids. CDR1 SQVTM and CDR2 ANQGSEA come from the germline V gene. V lost 3 bases, J lost 8 bases, and 6 bases stayed unmatched. These data are taken from a study of OX40 agonist ivuxolimab in advanced cancers. Study-wide context: With a range of about 23 to 85, age averaged 60 years, and about 83% were male. Enrollees could have had prior anti-PD-1, anti-PD-L1 or anti-CTLA-4 therapy, which 35% to 40% had received. Overall study findings and caveats: Averaged across samples, CD8+ T cells carried more expanded clones than CD4+ did. Partial responders dosed at 0.1-3.0 mg/kg displayed clonal expansion ranking among the lowest.

The clonotype comes from an adult with an advanced solid tumor such as melanoma, head and neck, liver or kidney cancer. This sample comprised CD4+ or CD8+ T cells sorted from blood, obtained in a trial of the OX40 agonist ivuxolimab. J is TRBJ2-2 and V is TRBV29-1, with 7 bases identical to TRBD1. In DNA form, the CDR3 reads TGCAGCGTTGACCAGCGACAGGGTGGGGAGCTGTTTTTT. Residues: CSVDQRQGGELFF.